What follows describes a single T cell receptor (beta chain). Its antigen is as yet unknown. The data originate from a study of shared clonotypes between healthy human individuals. Study results and caveats: Sequencing of the sorted subsets was shown by rarefaction to be incomplete despite large depth.

TCRdb's table, derived via immunoSEQ multiplex PCR, lists solely in-frame clones and lacks some. The sample lists 180,000 or so clones; approximately 92% were seen once. The germline V gene has CDR1 SGHTA and CDR2 FQGNSA. V was shortened by 5 bases and J by 7 bases, with 17 bases between the two germline ends. The CDR3 extends over 14 amino acids. Sequenced sample: naive CD4+ T cells sorted from blood. Described subset: CD45RA+ positively selected. This receptor was obtained from a woman in her 30s in good health. This rearrangement joins TRBV7-2 to TRBJ1-2; perhaps TRBD1 as D (6 bases). The CDR3 here is CASSAQTGPSGYTF. The CDR3 DNA reads as TGTGCCAGCAGCGCACAGACAGGTCCCAGTGGCTACACCTTC.